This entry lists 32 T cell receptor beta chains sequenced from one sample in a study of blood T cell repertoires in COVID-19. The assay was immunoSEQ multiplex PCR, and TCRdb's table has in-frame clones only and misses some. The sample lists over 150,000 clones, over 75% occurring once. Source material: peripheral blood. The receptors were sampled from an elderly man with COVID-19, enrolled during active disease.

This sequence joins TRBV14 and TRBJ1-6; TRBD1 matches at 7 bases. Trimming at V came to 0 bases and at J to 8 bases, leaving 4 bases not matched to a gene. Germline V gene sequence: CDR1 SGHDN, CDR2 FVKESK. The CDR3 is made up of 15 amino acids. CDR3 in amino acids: CASSQDHRGDSPLHF. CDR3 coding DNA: TGTGCCAGCAGCCAAGACCACAGGGGTGATTCACCCCTCCACTTT.

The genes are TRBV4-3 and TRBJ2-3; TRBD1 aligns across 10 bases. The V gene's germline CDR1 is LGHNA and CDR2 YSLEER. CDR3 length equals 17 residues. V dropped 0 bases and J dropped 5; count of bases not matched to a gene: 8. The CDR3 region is CASSQDGGTGVGDTQYF. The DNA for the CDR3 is TGCGCCAGCAGCCAAGATGGCGGGACAGGGGTCGGAGATACGCAGTATTTT.

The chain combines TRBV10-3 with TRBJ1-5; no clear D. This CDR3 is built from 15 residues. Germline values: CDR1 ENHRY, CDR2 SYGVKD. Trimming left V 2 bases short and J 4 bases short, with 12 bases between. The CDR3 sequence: CAISEEGRRNQPQHF. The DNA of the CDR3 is TGTGCCATCAGTGAGGAAGGGCGGAGGAATCAGCCCCAGCATTTT.

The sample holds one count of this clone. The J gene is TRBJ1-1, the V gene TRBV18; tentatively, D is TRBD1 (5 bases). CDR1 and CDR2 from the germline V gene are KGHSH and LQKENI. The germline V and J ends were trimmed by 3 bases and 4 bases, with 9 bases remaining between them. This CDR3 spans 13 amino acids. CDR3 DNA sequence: TGTGCCAGCTCACCTGCCACAGGCACTGAAGCTTTCTTT. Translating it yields CASSPATGTEAFF.

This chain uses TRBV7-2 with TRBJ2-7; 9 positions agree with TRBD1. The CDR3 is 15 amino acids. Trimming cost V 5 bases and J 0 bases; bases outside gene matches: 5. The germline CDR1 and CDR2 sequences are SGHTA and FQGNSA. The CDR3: CASSKQGADSYEQYF. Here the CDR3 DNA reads TGTGCCAGCAGCAAACAGGGGGCGGACTCCTACGAGCAGTACTTC.

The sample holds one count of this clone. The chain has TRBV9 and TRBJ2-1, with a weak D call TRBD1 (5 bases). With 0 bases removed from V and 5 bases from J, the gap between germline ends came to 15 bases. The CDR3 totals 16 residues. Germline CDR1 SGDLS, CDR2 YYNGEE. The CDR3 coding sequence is TGTGCCAGCAGCGTAGGGGGCAGACTCTCTGACAATGAGCAGTTCTTC. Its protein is CASSVGGRLSDNEQFF.

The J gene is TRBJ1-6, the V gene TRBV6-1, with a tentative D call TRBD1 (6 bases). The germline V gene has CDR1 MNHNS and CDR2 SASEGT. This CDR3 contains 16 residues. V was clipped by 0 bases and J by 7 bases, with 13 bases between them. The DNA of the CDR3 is TGTGCCAGCAGTGAAGCGGGCAGGGGTATGAATTCACCCCTCCACTTT. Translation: CASSEAGRGMNSPLHF.

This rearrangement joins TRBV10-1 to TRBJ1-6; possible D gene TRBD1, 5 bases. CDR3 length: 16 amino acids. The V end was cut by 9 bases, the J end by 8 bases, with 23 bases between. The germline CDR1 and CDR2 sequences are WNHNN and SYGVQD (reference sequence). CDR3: CASSEMGGKGYSPLHF. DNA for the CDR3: TGCGCCAGTTCCGAGATGGGGGGGAAAGGGTATTCACCCCTCCACTTT.

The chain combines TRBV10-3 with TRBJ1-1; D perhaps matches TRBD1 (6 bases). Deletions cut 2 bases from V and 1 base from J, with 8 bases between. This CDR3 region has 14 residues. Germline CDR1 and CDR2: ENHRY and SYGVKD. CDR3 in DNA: TGTGCCATCAGTGAGGGACAGACGAACACTGAAGCTTTCTTT. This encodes CAISEGQTNTEAFF.

In DNA form, the CDR3 reads TGTGCCAGCAGTTTGGGGGACAGGAACACTGAAGCTTTCTTT. The encoded protein is CASSLGDRNTEAFF. The V and J genes are TRBV28 and TRBJ1-1; 7 bases map to TRBD1. J lost 1 base, V lost 3 bases, and 2 bases had no gene match. Germline CDR1 MDHEN, CDR2 SYDVKM. This CDR3 comprises 14 residues.

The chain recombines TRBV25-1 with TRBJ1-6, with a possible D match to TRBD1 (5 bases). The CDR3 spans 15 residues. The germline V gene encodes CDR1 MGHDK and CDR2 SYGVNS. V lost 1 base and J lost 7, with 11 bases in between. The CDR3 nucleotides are TGTGCCAGCAGTGAATGGGGCAGGGTGAATTCACCCCTCCACTTT. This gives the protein CASSEWGRVNSPLHF.

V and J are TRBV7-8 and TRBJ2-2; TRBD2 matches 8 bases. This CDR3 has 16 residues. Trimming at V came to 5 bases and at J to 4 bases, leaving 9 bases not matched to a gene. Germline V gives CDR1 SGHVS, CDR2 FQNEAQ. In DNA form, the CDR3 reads TGTGCCAGCAGCGCTCGCGGCGGGGGGTTCACCGGGGAGCTGTTTTTT. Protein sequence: CASSARGGGFTGELFF.

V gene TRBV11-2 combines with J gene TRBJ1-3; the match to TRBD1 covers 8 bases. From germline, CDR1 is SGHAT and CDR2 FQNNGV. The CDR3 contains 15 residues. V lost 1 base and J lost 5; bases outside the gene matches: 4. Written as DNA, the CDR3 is TGTGCCAGCAGCTTAGCCCCAGGGGGCCGAAACACCATATATTTT. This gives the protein CASSLAPGGRNTIYF.

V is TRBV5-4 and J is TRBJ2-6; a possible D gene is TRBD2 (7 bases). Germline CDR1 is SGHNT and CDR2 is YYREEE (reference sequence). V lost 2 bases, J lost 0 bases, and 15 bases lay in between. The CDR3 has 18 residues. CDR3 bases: TGTGCCAGCAGCTTAGGGGGGGCGCGGTCCTCTGGGGCCAACGTCCTGACTTTC. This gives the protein CASSLGGARSSGANVLTF.

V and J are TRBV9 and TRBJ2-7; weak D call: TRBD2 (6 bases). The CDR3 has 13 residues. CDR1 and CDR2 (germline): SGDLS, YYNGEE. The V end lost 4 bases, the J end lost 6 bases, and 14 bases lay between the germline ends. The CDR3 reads CASSSSLGGEQYF. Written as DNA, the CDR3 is TGTGCCAGCAGCAGTAGTTTGGGAGGCGAGCAGTACTTC. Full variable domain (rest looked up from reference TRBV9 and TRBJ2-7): DSGVTQTPKHLITATGQRVTLRCSPRSGDLSVYWYQQSLDQGLQFLIQYYNGEERAKGNILERFSAQQFPDLHSELNLSSLELGDSALYFCASSSSLGGEQYFGPGTRLTVT.

Written as DNA, the CDR3 is TGTGCCAGCAGTGAAGGACAGTACTACGAGCAGTACTTC. It translates to CASSEGQYYEQYF. The V gene is TRBV6-1, the J gene TRBJ2-7; TRBD1 is a possible D gene (5 bases). The CDR3 length is 13 residues. The V end was cut by 1 base, the J end by 3 bases, with 7 bases between. Germline V gene data show CDR1 as MNHNS and CDR2 as SASEGT.

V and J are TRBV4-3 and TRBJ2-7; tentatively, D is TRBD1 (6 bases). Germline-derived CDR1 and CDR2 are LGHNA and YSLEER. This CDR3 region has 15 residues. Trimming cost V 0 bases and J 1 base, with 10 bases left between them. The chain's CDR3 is CASSQDRGWSYEQYF. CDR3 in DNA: TGCGCCAGCAGCCAAGACAGGGGTTGGTCCTACGAGCAGTACTTC.

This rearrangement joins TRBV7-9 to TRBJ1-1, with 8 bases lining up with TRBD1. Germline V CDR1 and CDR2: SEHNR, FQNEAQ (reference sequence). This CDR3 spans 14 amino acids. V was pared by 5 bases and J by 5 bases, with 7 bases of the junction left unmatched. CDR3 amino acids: CASSKDRGWTEAFF. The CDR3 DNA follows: TGTGCCAGCAGCAAAGACAGGGGATGGACTGAAGCTTTCTTT.

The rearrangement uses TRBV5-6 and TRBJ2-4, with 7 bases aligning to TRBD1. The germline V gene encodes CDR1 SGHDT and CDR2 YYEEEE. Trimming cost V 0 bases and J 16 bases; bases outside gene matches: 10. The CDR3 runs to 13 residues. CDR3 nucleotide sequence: TGTGCCAGCAGCTTGGGACCAGACAGGGAAAGATACTTC. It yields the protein CASSLGPDRERYF.

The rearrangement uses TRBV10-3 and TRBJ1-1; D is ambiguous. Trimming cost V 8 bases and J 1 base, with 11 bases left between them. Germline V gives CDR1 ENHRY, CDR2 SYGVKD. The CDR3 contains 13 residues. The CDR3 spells CAICSGWNTEAFF. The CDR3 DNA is TGTGCCATCTGTTCGGGTTGGAACACTGAAGCTTTCTTT.

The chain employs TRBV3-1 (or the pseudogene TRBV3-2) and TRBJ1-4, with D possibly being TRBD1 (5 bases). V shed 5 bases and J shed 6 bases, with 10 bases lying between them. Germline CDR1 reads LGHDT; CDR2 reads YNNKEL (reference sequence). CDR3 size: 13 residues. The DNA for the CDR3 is TGTGCCAGCAGCGCCTTAGGGGATGAAAAACTGTTTTTT. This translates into CASSALGDEKLFF.

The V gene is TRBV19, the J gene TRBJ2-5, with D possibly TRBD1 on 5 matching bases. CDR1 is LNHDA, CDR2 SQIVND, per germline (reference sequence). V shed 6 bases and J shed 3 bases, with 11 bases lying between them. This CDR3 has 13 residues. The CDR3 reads CASSPRREETQYF. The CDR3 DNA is TGTGCCAGTAGCCCCCGCAGGGAAGAGACCCAGTACTTC.

As DNA, the CDR3 is TGTGCCGTTCGGCCGGGGACAGGGGACGAGACCCAGTACTTC. Translation gives CAVRPGTGDETQYF. The chain links TRBV10-3 to TRBJ2-5; 10 bases align to TRBD1. Germline V CDR1 and CDR2: ENHRY, SYGVKD. With 11 bases clipped from V and 5 bases from J, the junction kept 11 bases outside the gene matches. The length of the CDR3 is 14 residues.

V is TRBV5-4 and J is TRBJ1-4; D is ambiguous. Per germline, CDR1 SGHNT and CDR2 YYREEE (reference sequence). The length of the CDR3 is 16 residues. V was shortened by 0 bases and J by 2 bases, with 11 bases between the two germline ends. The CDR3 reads CASSLGTSPTNEKLFF. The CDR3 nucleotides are TGTGCCAGCAGCTTGGGGACTTCTCCTACTAATGAAAAACTGTTTTTT.

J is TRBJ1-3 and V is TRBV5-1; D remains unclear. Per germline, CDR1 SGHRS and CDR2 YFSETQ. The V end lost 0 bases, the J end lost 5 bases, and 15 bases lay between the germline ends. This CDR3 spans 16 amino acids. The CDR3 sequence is CASSLALRGSRNTIYF. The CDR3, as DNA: TGCGCCAGCAGCTTGGCCCTCCGGGGTTCGCGAAACACCATATATTTT.

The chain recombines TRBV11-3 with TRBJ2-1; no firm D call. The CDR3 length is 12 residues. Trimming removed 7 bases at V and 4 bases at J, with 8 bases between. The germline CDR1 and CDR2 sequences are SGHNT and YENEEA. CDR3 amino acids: CASTSRYNEQFF. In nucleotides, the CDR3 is TGTGCCAGCACCTCTAGGTACAATGAGCAGTTCTTC.

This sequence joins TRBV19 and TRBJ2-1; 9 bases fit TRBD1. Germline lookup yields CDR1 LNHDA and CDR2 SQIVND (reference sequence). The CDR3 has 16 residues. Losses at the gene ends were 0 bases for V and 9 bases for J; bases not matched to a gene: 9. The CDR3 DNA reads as TGTGCCAGTAGTATAGACCCGGGACAGGGTACAAGTGAGCAGTTCTTC. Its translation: CASSIDPGQGTSEQFF.

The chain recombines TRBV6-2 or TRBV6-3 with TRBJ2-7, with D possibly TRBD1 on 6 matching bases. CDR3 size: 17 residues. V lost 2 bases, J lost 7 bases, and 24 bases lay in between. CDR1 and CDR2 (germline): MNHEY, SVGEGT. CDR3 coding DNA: TGTGCCAGCAGTTACGGAAAGTGGGCAGGGGCCCCGTCAGAGCAGTACTTC. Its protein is CASSYGKWAGAPSEQYF.

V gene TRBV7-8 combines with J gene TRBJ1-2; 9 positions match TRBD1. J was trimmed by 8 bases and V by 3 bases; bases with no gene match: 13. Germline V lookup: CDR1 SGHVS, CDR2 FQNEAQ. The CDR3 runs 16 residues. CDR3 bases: TGTGCCAGCAGCTTGGGACAGGGCGCTATCTTGGGGGGCTACACCTTC. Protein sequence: CASSLGQGAILGGYTF.

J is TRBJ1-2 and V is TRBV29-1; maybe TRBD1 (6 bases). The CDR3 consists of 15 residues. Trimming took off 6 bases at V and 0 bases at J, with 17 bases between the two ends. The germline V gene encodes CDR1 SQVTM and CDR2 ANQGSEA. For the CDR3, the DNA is TGCAGCGTAGCCGGGACACCCAAAACTAACTATGGCTACACCTTC. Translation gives CSVAGTPKTNYGYTF.

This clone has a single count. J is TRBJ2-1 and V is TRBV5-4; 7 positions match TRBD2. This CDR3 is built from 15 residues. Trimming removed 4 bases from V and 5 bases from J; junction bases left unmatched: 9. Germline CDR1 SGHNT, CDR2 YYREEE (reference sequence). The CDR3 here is CASSPRGGGNNEQFF. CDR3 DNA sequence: TGTGCCAGCAGCCCTCGGGGCGGGGGTAACAATGAGCAGTTCTTC.

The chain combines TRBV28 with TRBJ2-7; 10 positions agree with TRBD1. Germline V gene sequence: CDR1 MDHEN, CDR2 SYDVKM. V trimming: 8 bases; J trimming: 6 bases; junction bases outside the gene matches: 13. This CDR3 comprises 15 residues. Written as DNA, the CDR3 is TGTGCCAGCTCTGACCGGGACAGGGGATTTTCCGAGCAGTACTTC. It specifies CASSDRDRGFSEQYF.